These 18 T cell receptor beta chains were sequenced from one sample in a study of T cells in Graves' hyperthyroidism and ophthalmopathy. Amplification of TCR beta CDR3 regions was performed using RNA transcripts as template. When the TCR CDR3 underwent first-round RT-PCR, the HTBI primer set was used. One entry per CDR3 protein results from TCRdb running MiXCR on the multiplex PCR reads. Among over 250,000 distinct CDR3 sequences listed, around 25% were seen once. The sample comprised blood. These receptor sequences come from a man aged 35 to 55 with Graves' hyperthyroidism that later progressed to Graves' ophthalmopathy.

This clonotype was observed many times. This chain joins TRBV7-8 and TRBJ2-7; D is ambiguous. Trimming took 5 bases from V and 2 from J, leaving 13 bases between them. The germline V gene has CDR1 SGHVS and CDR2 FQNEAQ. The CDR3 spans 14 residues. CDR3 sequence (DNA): TGTGCCAGCAGCGAGCGCGTCCAAACCTACGAGCAGTACTTC. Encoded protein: CASSERVQTYEQYF.

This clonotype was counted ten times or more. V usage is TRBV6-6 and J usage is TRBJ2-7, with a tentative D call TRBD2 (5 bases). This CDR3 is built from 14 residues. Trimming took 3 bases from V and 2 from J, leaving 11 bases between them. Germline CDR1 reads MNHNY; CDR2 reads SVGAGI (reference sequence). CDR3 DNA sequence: TGTGCCAGCAGTTATGAGGGCCACCCCTACGAGCAGTACTTC. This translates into CASSYEGHPYEQYF.

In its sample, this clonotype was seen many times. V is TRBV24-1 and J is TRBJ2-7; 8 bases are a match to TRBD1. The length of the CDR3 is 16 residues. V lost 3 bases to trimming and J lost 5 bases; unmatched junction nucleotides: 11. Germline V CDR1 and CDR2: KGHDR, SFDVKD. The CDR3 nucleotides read TGTGCCACCAGTGATAAGAATGACAGGGGTCGGAACGAGCAGTACTTC. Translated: CATSDKNDRGRNEQYF.

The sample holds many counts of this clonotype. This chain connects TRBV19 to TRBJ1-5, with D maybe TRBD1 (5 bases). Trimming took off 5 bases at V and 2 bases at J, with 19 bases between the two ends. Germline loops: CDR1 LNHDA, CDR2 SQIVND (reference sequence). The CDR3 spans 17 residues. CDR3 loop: CASSFRTGGWGNQPQHF. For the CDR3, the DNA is TGTGCCAGTAGTTTCCGTACGGGGGGATGGGGCAATCAGCCCCAGCATTTT.

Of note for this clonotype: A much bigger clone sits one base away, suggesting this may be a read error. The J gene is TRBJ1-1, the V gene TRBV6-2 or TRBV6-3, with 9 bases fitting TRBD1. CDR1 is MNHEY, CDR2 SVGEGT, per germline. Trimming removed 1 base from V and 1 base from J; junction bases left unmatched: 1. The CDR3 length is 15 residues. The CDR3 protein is CASSYWGQGNTEAFF. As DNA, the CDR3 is TGTGCCAGCAGTTACTGGGGACAGGGGAACACTGAAGCTTTCTTT.

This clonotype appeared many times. The CDR3: CASARRQGLLYEQYF. As DNA, the CDR3 is TGTGCCAGCGCTCGCCGACAGGGATTGTTATACGAGCAGTACTTC. The V call is TRBV6-1, the J call TRBJ2-7, with 7 bases lining up with TRBD1. The CDR3 is 15 amino acids. The junction had 14 bases not matched to a gene; V was cut back by 8 bases and J by 4 bases. Germline loops: CDR1 MNHNS, CDR2 SASEGT.

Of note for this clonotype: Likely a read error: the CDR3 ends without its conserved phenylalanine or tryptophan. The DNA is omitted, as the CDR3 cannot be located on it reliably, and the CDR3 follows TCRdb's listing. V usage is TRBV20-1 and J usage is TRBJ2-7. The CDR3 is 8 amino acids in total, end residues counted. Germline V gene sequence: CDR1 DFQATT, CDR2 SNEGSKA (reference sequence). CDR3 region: CSARDIQT.

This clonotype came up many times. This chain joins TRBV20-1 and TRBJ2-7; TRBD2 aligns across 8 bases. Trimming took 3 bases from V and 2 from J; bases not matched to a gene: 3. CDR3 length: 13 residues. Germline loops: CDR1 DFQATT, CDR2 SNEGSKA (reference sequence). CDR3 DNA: TGCAGTGCTAGCCGGGAGGGAGCCTACGAGCAGTACTTC. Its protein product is CSASREGAYEQYF.

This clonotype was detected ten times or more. CDR3 DNA sequence: TGTGCCAGCAGTCCCCAAGCCCTCACAGATACGCAGTATTTT. It translates to CASSPQALTDTQYF. This chain joins TRBV2 and TRBJ2-3; D unresolved. The V and J ends lost 5 bases and 2 bases respectively, with 11 bases between them. The CDR3 consists of 14 residues. Germline lookup yields CDR1 SNHLY and CDR2 FYNNEI.

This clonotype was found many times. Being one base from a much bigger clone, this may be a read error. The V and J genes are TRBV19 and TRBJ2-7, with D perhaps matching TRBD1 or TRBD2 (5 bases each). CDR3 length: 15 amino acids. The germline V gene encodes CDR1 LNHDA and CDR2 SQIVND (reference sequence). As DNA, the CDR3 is TGTGCGACCTCGGAGTTGTGGGGGAGCAACTACGAGCAGTGCTTC. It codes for CATSELWGSNYEQCF.

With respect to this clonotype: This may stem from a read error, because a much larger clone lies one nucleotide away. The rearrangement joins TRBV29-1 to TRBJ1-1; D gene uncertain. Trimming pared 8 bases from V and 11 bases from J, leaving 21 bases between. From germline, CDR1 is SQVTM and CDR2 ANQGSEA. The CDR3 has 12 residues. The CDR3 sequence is CSPARPPDGAFF. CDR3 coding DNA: TGCAGCCCTGCAAGGCCACCCGATGGGGCTTTCTTT.

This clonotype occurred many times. The chain's CDR3 is CSVSWTSRNTGELFF. CDR3 DNA sequence: TGCAGCGTCAGCTGGACTAGCAGGAACACCGGGGAGCTGTTTTTT. This chain uses TRBV29-1 with TRBJ2-2; TRBD2 matches 8 bases. CDR1 is SQVTM, CDR2 ANQGSEA, per germline. V was clipped by 6 bases and J by 1 base; unmatched bases: 7. CDR3 length: 15 residues.

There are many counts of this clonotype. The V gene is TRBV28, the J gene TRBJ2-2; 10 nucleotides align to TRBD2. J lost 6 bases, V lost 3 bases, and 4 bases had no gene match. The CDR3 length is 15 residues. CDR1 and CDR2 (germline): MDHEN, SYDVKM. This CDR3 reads CASSFSAGGAGELFF. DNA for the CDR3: TGTGCCAGCAGTTTTTCAGCGGGAGGGGCCGGGGAGCTGTTTTTT.

The CDR3 loop is CASSIVGWDTEAFF. In DNA, the CDR3 is TGTGCCAGTAGTATTGTCGGGTGGGACACTGAAGCTTTCTTT. V is TRBV19 and J is TRBJ1-1; D ambiguous. The CDR3 totals 14 residues. Trimming cost V 3 bases and J 3 bases, with 11 bases left between them. CDR1 and CDR2 (germline): LNHDA, SQIVND (reference sequence).

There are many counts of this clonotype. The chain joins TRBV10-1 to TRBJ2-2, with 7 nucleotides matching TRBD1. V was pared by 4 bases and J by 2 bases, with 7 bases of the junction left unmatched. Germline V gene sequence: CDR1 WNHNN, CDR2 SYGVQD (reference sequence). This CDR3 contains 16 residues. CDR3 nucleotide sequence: TGCGCCAGCAGTGGGTCCGGGACAGACAACACCGGGGAGCTGTTTTTT. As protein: CASSGSGTDNTGELFF.

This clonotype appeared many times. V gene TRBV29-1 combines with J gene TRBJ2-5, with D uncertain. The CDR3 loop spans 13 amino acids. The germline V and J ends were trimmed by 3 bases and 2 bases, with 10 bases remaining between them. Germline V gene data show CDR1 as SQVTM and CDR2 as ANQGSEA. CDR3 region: CSVDGHRQETQYF. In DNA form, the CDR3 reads TGCAGCGTTGACGGCCATAGACAAGAGACCCAGTACTTC.

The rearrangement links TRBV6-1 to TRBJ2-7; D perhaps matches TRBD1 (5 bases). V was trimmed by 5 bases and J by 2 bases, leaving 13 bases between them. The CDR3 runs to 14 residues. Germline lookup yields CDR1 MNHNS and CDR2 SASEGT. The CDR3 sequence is CASSPQQVTYEQYF. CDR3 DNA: TGTGCCAGCAGTCCACAACAGGTGACCTACGAGCAGTACTTC.

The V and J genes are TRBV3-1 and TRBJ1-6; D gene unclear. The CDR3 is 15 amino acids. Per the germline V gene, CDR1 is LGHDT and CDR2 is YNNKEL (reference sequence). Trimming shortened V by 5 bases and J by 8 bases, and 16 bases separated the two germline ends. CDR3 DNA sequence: TGTGCCAGCAGCACTATGTTACCCTTTGATTCACCCCTCCACTTT. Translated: CASSTMLPFDSPLHF. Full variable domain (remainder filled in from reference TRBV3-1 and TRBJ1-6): DTAVSQTPKYLVTQMGNDKSIKCEQNLGHDTMYWYKQDSKKFLKIMFSYNNKELIINETVPNRFSPKSPDKAHLNLHINSLELGDSAVYFCASSTMLPFDSPLHFGNGTRLTVT.